This T cell receptor (beta chain) stems from a study of control samples from healthy donors and cancer patients. V lost 4 bases and J lost 2, with 7 bases in between. This CDR3 is 13 amino acids long. The V gene's germline CDR1 is MNHEY and CDR2 SVGAGI. Assay: immunoSEQ multiplex PCR; the TCRdb copy retains only in-frame clones and omits some. The sample lists about 130,000 clones, approximately 90% occurring once. This clone has a single count. The V call is TRBV6-5, the J call TRBJ2-3; D remains unclear. This clonotype originated in a man aged 18-30 years in good health. The sequenced sample was blood. CDR3 in DNA: TGTGCCAGCAGTTCGCCCTCCACAGATACGCAGTATTTT. As protein: CASSSPSTDTQYF.